The 17 T cell receptor beta chains reported below all come from one sample, sequenced in a study of identifying expanded T cells in peripheral blood. Here immunoSEQ multiplex PCR was the method, and the copy in TCRdb shows in-frame clones only, minus some. This sample yields roughly 75,000 clones, of which roughly nine tenths are seen a single time; about 3.3% belongs to the top ten. The material sequenced was blood. The receptor set was obtained from a person aged 18 to 75 in good health.

The chain employs TRBV7-2 and TRBJ2-5; D gene uncertain. The CDR3 sequence is 14 residues long. V lost 3 bases and J lost 7, with 15 bases in between. Germline loops: CDR1 SGHTA, CDR2 FQGNSA. The CDR3 protein is CASSFQISPPTQYF. In DNA form, the CDR3 reads TGTGCCAGCAGCTTCCAGATTTCACCTCCGACCCAGTACTTC.

The chain carries TRBV7-2 and TRBJ1-4; D is perhaps TRBD1 (5 bases). The CDR3 sequence is 16 residues long. The germline V gene encodes CDR1 SGHTA and CDR2 FQGNSA. Trimming removed 1 base from V and 7 bases from J, with 16 bases in between. For the CDR3, the DNA is TGTGCCAGCAGCTTAGAGCCTGGGCAGGGTGGTGAAAAACTGTTTTTT. It codes for CASSLEPGQGGEKLFF.

The CDR3 region has the DNA TGTGCCAGCAGCTTGGTCCTTCTCGAGCAGTACTTC. Translation gives CASSLVLLEQYF. The rearrangement uses TRBV5-8 and TRBJ2-7; no clear D gene. CDR1 is SGHTS and CDR2 is YDEGEE in the germline V gene. V was cut by 0 bases and J by 6 bases, with 7 bases left in between. CDR3 length: 12 residues.

This sequence joins TRBV10-3 and TRBJ1-2, with TRBD1 identical over 7 bases. This CDR3 contains 14 residues. V lost 4 bases, J lost 6 bases, and 8 bases stayed unmatched. Germline CDR1 reads ENHRY; CDR2 reads SYGVKD. The CDR3, as DNA: TGTGCCATCAGTGCAACCGGGACAGTTGATGGCTACACCTTC. This sequence encodes CAISATGTVDGYTF.

This clone occurred a few times. The chain employs TRBV18 and TRBJ1-5, with 7 nucleotides matching TRBD1. After removal of 2 bases from V and 0 bases from J, the junction contained 1 base not matched to a gene. The CDR3 is 15 residues long. CDR1 is KGHSH, CDR2 LQKENI, per germline. CDR3 amino acids: CASSPAGGSNQPQHF. CDR3 bases: TGTGCCAGCTCACCAGCAGGGGGTAGCAATCAGCCCCAGCATTTT.

CDR3 DNA sequence: TGTGCCAGCAGCTCTGGACTAGCGGGGGGGCAGCGAGAGACCCAGTACTTC. Translation gives CASSSGLAGGQRETQYF. The rearrangement joins TRBV7-2 to TRBJ2-5; 15 bases map to TRBD2. Germline V gives CDR1 SGHTA, CDR2 FQGNSA. V gave up 4 bases and J gave up 4 bases; unmatched junction bases: 7. There are 17 residues in the CDR3. The variable domain in full, with the rest retrieved from reference TRBV7-2 and TRBJ2-5, is GAGVSQSPSNKVTEKGKDVELRCDPISGHTALYWYRQSLGQGLEFLIYFQGNSAPDKSGLPSDRFSAERTGGSVSTLTIQRTQQEDSAVYLCASSSGLAGGQRETQYFGPGTRLLVL.

This chain joins TRBV5-1 and TRBJ1-1; weak D call: TRBD1 (5 bases). This CDR3 contains 14 residues. Trimming took 0 bases from V and 8 from J, leaving 14 bases between them. CDR1 and CDR2 (germline): SGHRS, YFSETQ. The CDR3 coding sequence is TGCGCCAGCAGCTTGGGGCTTCCGGCAGGGGAAGCTTTCTTT. Translation: CASSLGLPAGEAFF.

This chain joins TRBV30 and TRBJ1-2, with D possibly matching TRBD1 (5 bases). V lost 0 bases and J lost 6, with 11 bases in between. The germline V gene encodes CDR1 GTSNPN and CDR2 SVGIG (reference sequence). CDR3 length equals 13 residues. This CDR3 reads CAWSVIAGNGYTF. CDR3 nucleotides: TGTGCCTGGAGTGTAATCGCAGGGAATGGCTACACCTTC.

V usage is TRBV9 and J usage is TRBJ2-6; the D gene is possibly TRBD1 (5 bases). CDR1 is SGDLS, CDR2 YYNGEE, per germline. The CDR3 spans 14 residues. V was shortened by 7 bases and J by 1 base, with 9 bases between the two germline ends. The CDR3 coding sequence is TGTGCCAGCGCAGGGCTTTCTGGGGCCAACGTCCTGACTTTC. This codes for CASAGLSGANVLTF.

The chain joins TRBV28 to TRBJ1-2, with D possibly being TRBD1 (5 bases). Germline V gene lookup returns CDR1 MDHEN and CDR2 SYDVKM. CDR3 length: 14 residues. The V and J ends lost 5 bases and 4 bases respectively, with 14 bases between them. The CDR3 sequence: CASSAAGAGYGYTF. The CDR3, as DNA: TGTGCCAGCAGTGCTGCCGGGGCTGGCTATGGCTACACCTTC.

This chain uses TRBV5-1 with TRBJ2-5, with 8 bases that match TRBD1. The CDR3 contains 14 residues. The junction had 9 bases not matched to a gene; V was cut back by 6 bases and J by 5 bases. The V gene's germline CDR1 is SGHRS and CDR2 YFSETQ. The CDR3 nucleotides read TGCGCCAGCACTACAGGGGGGAAAAGGGAGACCCAGTACTTC. As protein: CASTTGGKRETQYF.

This chain joins TRBV9 and TRBJ1-3; D is ambiguous. Trimming took 2 bases from V and 0 from J, leaving 9 bases between them. Germline lookup yields CDR1 SGDLS and CDR2 YYNGEE. The CDR3 spans 15 residues. CDR3 in amino acids: CASSVGSHSGNTIYF. The DNA for the CDR3 is TGTGCCAGCAGCGTCGGCAGCCACTCTGGAAACACCATATATTTT.

The chain recombines TRBV6-4 with TRBJ2-7; 8 bases are shared with TRBD2. The junction had 16 bases not matched to a gene; V was cut back by 11 bases and J by 7 bases. CDR1 is MRHNA and CDR2 is SNTAGT in the germline V gene. The CDR3 sequence is 14 residues long. As DNA, the CDR3 is TGTGCCCGAGGGCGCCCTAGCGGGTCGCTGGAGCAGTACTTC. As protein: CARGRPSGSLEQYF.

This clone was detected only once. The chain links TRBV5-6 to TRBJ2-7, with no clear D. Germline V CDR1 and CDR2: SGHDT, YYEEEE. CDR3 length equals 18 residues. V was shortened by 0 bases and J by 0 bases, with 19 bases between the two germline ends. The CDR3 sequence: CASSLAITDPRSSYEQYF. CDR3 sequence (DNA): TGTGCCAGCAGCTTGGCAATAACGGACCCGCGTAGCTCCTACGAGCAGTACTTC.

The CDR3 loop is CASSLGDGGELFF. In DNA, the CDR3 is TGTGCCAGCAGCTTAGGGGACGGCGGGGAGCTGTTTTTT. V gene TRBV11-3 combines with J gene TRBJ2-2; either TRBD1 or TRBD2 may fit D (5 bases each). This CDR3 contains 13 residues. V shed 1 base and J shed 7 bases, with 7 bases lying between them. Germline CDR1 reads SGHNT; CDR2 reads YENEEA.

This sequence joins TRBV28 and TRBJ2-7; D is unclear. The CDR3 totals 13 residues. The V end lost 3 bases, the J end lost 5 bases, and 11 bases lay between the germline ends. From germline, CDR1 is MDHEN and CDR2 SYDVKM. The CDR3 DNA sequence: TGTGCCAGCAGTTTGTGGTCCTCTGACGAGCAGTACTTC. As protein: CASSLWSSDEQYF.

This chain links TRBV5-4 with TRBJ1-1; 8 positions match TRBD1. J was trimmed by 3 bases and V by 0 bases; bases with no gene match: 4. The CDR3 consists of 15 residues. Germline V CDR1 and CDR2: SGHNT, YYREEE (reference sequence). The CDR3 loop reads CASSLGAGGYTEAFF. CDR3 in DNA: TGTGCCAGCAGCTTGGGGGCAGGGGGCTACACTGAAGCTTTCTTT. Full variable domain (outside the CDR3, taken from reference TRBV5-4 and TRBJ1-1): ETGVTQSPTHLIKTRGQQVTLRCSSQSGHNTVSWYQQALGQGPQFIFQYYREEENGRGNFPPRFSGLQFPNYSSELNVNALELDDSALYLCASSLGAGGYTEAFFGQGTRLTVV.